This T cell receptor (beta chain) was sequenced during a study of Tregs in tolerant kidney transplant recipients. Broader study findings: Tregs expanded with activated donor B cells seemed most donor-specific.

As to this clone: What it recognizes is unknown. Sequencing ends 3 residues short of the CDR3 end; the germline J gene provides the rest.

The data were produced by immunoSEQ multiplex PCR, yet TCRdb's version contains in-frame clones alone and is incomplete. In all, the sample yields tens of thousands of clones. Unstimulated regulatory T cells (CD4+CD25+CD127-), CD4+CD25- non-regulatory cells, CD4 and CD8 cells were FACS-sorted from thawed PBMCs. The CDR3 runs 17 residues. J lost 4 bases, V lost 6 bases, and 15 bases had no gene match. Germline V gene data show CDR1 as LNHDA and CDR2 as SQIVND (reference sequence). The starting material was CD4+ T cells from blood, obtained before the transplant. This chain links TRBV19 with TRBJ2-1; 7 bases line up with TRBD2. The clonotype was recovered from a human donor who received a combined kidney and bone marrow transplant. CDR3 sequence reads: CASSPRWGLADYNEQFF. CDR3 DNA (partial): TGTGCCAGTAGCCCAAGATGGGGCCTAGCGGATTACAATGAG.